These 18 T cell receptor beta chains were sequenced from one sample in a study of Ad26.COV2.S vaccination and SARS-CoV-2 variants. Only in-frame clones appear in the TCRdb table, and some are missing; sequencing was by immunoSEQ multiplex PCR. The sample lists over 400,000 clones, less than 95% occurring once. Treatment: around 19 received Ad26.COV2.S at low or high dose, single or two shots; about 5 received placebo; per-sample allocation not given. Sampling occurred on day 63 after the first vaccine or placebo injection. This specimen was peripheral blood, taken in a trial of Ad26.COV2.S vaccine versus placebo. The receptors derive from a person between 18 and 65 years old who received the Ad26.COV2.S COVID-19 vaccine or a placebo.

The chain links TRBV3-1 (or the pseudogene TRBV3-2) to TRBJ2-3, with no clear D. Germline CDR1 LGHDT, CDR2 YNNKEL (reference sequence). Trimming took off 4 bases at V and 0 bases at J, with 8 bases between the two ends. This CDR3 is built from 14 residues. The CDR3 DNA sequence: TGTGCCAGCAGCCCGTCGACTAGCACAGATACGCAGTATTTT. Translation: CASSPSTSTDTQYF.

The chain employs TRBV6-2 or TRBV6-3 and TRBJ1-5, with TRBD1 as a possible D gene (5 bases). In germline, CDR1 is MNHEY, CDR2 SVGEGT. Between the trimmed V and J ends, which lost 2 bases and 6 bases, there was a span of 11 bases. The CDR3 is 14 amino acids. CDR3 nucleotides: TGTGCCAGCAGTTACCGAATGAGGGGTCAGCCCCAGCATTTT. Translation gives CASSYRMRGQPQHF.

The rearrangement links TRBV5-4 to TRBJ1-1; TRBD1 matches 7 bases. The junction had 6 bases not matched to a gene; V was cut back by 3 bases and J by 4 bases. The CDR3 has 14 residues. CDR1 is SGHNT and CDR2 is YYREEE in the germline V gene (reference sequence). The CDR3 sequence: CASSYDNRGTEAFF. The CDR3 DNA follows: TGTGCCAGCAGCTACGATAACAGGGGCACTGAAGCTTTCTTT.

This clone was seen a single time. This chain joins TRBV30 and TRBJ2-7, with D unresolved. CDR3 length: 14 residues. The germline CDR1 and CDR2 sequences are GTSNPN and SVGIG (reference sequence). Trimming cost V 0 bases and J 1 base, with 10 bases left between them. The CDR3 DNA follows: TGTGCCTGGAGTGTGAAGGGAAGTTCCTACGAGCAGTACTTC. The encoded protein is CAWSVKGSSYEQYF.

The chain is built from TRBV7-2 and TRBJ1-4, with 7 bases fitting TRBD1. J lost 7 bases, V lost 1 base, and 6 bases had no gene match. CDR1 is SGHTA, CDR2 FQGNSA, per germline. This CDR3 region has 15 residues. The CDR3 is CASSLGDRAPEKLFF. CDR3 bases: TGTGCCAGCAGCTTAGGTGACAGGGCGCCTGAAAAACTGTTTTTT.

The chain joins TRBV10-3 to TRBJ2-3; 8 bases align to TRBD2. V shed 8 bases and J 1 base; nucleotides not matched to a gene: 8. This CDR3 is 15 amino acids long. Germline V gene data show CDR1 as ENHRY and CDR2 as SYGVKD. CDR3 amino acids: CAIRGSGSGTDTQYF. CDR3 nucleotide sequence: TGTGCCATCCGGGGAAGCGGGAGCGGCACAGATACGCAGTATTTT.

V and J are TRBV28 and TRBJ2-6; D uncertain. Between the trimmed V and J ends, which lost 7 bases and 0 bases, there was a span of 13 bases. The V gene's germline CDR1 is MDHEN and CDR2 SYDVKM. This CDR3 contains 16 residues. The CDR3 reads CASTVAPLSGANVLTF. The CDR3 bases are TGTGCCAGCACCGTGGCCCCTCTCTCTGGGGCCAACGTCCTGACTTTC.

This sequence joins TRBV5-1 and TRBJ2-3; the match to TRBD2 covers 9 bases. CDR1 and CDR2 (germline): SGHRS, YFSETQ. The ends lost 5 bases at V and 3 bases at J; junction bases unmatched: 7. The CDR3 extends over 15 amino acids. CDR3 amino acids: CASRLAGKGTDTQYF. CDR3 DNA sequence: TGCGCCAGCAGGCTAGCGGGAAAGGGAACAGATACGCAGTATTTT.

V usage is TRBV5-8 and J usage is TRBJ1-3; D is unresolved. V lost 0 bases to trimming and J lost 2 bases, with 6 bases between them. Germline V CDR1 and CDR2: SGHTS, YDEGEE. This CDR3 has 14 amino acids. In nucleotides, the CDR3 is TGTGCCAGCAGCTTGGTTCCGACTGGAAACACCATATATTTT. Translation: CASSLVPTGNTIYF.

J is TRBJ2-5 and V is TRBV24-1, with a weak D call TRBD2 (6 bases). CDR3 length: 15 residues. V gave up 4 bases and J gave up 5 bases, with 16 bases separating them. Germline V gene data show CDR1 as KGHDR and CDR2 as SFDVKD. The CDR3 DNA is TGTGCCACCAGTGACGAGGGCTTCGGAGGGGAGACCCAGTACTTC. Amino acid sequence: CATSDEGFGGETQYF.

This sequence joins TRBV12-3 or TRBV12-4 and TRBJ2-1; possible D gene TRBD2, 6 bases. The CDR3 is 13 residues long. The V gene lost 3 bases and the J gene lost 9 bases, with 12 bases spanning the gap. The CDR3 loop is CASSFRLGLEQFF. The CDR3 nucleotides read TGTGCCAGCAGTTTTCGACTAGGACTTGAGCAGTTCTTC.

CDR3 sequence: CASSLRQGTETQYF. The CDR3 coding sequence is TGTGCCAGCAGCTTACGCCAGGGGACGGAGACCCAGTACTTC. V is TRBV5-4 and J is TRBJ2-5; perhaps TRBD1 as D (6 bases). Germline values: CDR1 SGHNT, CDR2 YYREEE (reference sequence). The CDR3 extends over 14 amino acids. V was shortened by 2 bases and J by 5 bases, with 13 bases between the two germline ends.

The V and J genes are TRBV10-1 and TRBJ2-7, with 9 bases that match TRBD1. CDR3 length: 14 amino acids. V shed 9 bases and J 6 bases; nucleotides not matched to a gene: 12. From germline, CDR1 is WNHNN and CDR2 SYGVQD (reference sequence). The CDR3 loop is CARFNRGHVSEQYF. The CDR3 DNA sequence: TGCGCCAGGTTCAACAGGGGGCATGTTTCCGAGCAGTACTTC.

The V and J genes are TRBV2 and TRBJ2-2; no reliable D call. Germline CDR1 reads SNHLY; CDR2 reads FYNNEI. The CDR3 is 13 amino acids. V was pared by 4 bases and J by 7 bases, with 10 bases between. The CDR3 coding sequence is TGTGCCAGCAGTGCCGCGCGCGGCGGGGAGCTGTTTTTT. Amino acids: CASSAARGGELFF.

Comment on this clone: The same CDR3 is also encoded by other DNA sequences in this sample. The chain uses TRBV7-2 and TRBJ2-7, with D unclear. V lost 0 bases and J 1 base, leaving 4 bases between the germline ends. The CDR3 is 13 amino acids. Germline CDR1 and CDR2: SGHTA and FQGNSA. The CDR3 nucleotides read TGTGCCAGCAGCTTAGCAGGGTCCTACGAGCAGTACTTC. This encodes CASSLAGSYEQYF.

This clone has a single count. This chain joins TRBV10-3 and TRBJ1-5; TRBD1 is a possible D gene (5 bases). The ends were cut back, 3 bases at V and 3 bases at J, with 15 bases in the middle. The length of the CDR3 is 16 residues. Germline-derived CDR1 and CDR2 are ENHRY and SYGVKD. The CDR3 loop is CAISDSLTVPNQPQHF. The CDR3, as DNA: TGTGCCATCAGTGATTCGCTGACAGTCCCCAATCAGCCCCAGCATTTT.

This chain connects TRBV6-8 to TRBJ1-1, with 10 bases matching TRBD1. The CDR3 is made up of 15 amino acids. V gave up 10 bases and J gave up 3 bases; unmatched junction bases: 11. CDR1 is MNHGY, CDR2 SAAAGT, per germline. CDR3 sequence: CATVDRGQFYTEAFF. The CDR3 nucleotides read TGTGCCACCGTTGACAGGGGGCAATTTTACACTGAAGCTTTCTTT.

The genes are TRBV6-5 and TRBJ2-7; 7 bases align to TRBD1. This CDR3 is built from 13 residues. The V segment lost 4 bases and the J segment 3 bases; nucleotides outside the gene matches: 3. Germline CDR1 reads MNHEY; CDR2 reads SVGAGI. CDR3 DNA: TGTGCCAGCAGTTGGGGACAGAGCTACGAGCAGTACTTC. Translating gives CASSWGQSYEQYF.